This is a list of T cell receptor beta chains from one sample in a study of shared T cell receptors in the human thymus. Method: immunoSEQ multiplex PCR; TCRdb's copy keeps in-frame clones and lacks some. Of hundreds of thousands of clones in the sample, 88% are singletons; the top ten hold around 0.0099%. The same specimen was also included in a second study, on human thymus T cells.

Sequencing used thymocytes. The receptors come from a boy in the first two years of life with a congenital heart defect. The CDR3 runs from the conserved cysteine through the conserved F or W. Fields, in order: CDR3 protein, CDR3 DNA, J gene, clone size, V gene, D gene. D genes are given only for firm matches. Clone size appears in some rows only: once, few, many, or a class for an expanded clone.

CASSLDRRLQNYGYTF	TGTGCCAGCAGCTTAGATAGACGCCTACAGAACTATGGCTACACCTTC	TRBJ1-2	-	TRBV7-9	-
CASSVTGGLQETQYF	TGCGCCAGCAGCGTGACAGGGGGCCTCCAAGAGACCCAGTACTTC	TRBJ2-5	-	TRBV5-1	TRBD1
CASSEGRKNEKLFF	TGTGCCAGCAGTGAAGGGCGGAAAAATGAAAAACTGTTTTTT	TRBJ1-4	-	TRBV2	-
CASSKGLAGYNEQFF	TGTGCCAGCAGCAAGGGGTTAGCGGGCTACAATGAGCAGTTCTTC	TRBJ2-1	-	TRBV21-1	-
CASSQAGAGDTQYF	TGCGCCAGCAGCCAAGCGGGAGCCGGAGATACGCAGTATTTT	TRBJ2-3	-	TRBV4-3	-
CASSPRDRVPLGSGYTF	TGTGCCAGCAGCCCCCGGGACAGGGTACCGTTAGGGAGTGGCTACACCTTC	TRBJ1-2	-	TRBV7-9	TRBD1
CASSFRAPWEKLFF	TGCGCCAGCAGCTTCAGGGCCCCCTGGGAAAAACTGTTTTTT	TRBJ1-4	-	TRBV5-1	-
CASSGGTEPLHVGNTIYF	TGTGCCAGCAGCGGAGGGACAGAACCTCTCCACGTCGGAAACACCATATATTTT	TRBJ1-3	-	TRBV7-9	TRBD1
CASSPLRRGQLSTDTQYF	TGTGCCAGCAGCCCCCTCCGGAGGGGACAGCTTAGCACAGATACGCAGTATTTT	TRBJ2-3	-	TRBV7-8	-
CASSRSPPQGGNGYTF	TGTGCCAGCAGCCGATCCCCTCCACAGGGCGGTAATGGCTACACCTTC	TRBJ1-2	-	TRBV14	-
CASSTSGQSSYEQYF	TGTGCCAGCAGCACAAGCGGGCAGAGCTCCTACGAGCAGTACTTC	TRBJ2-7	-	TRBV11-2	-
CASSARGAQYF	TGTGCCAGCAGCGCACGGGGGGCGCAGTATTTT	TRBJ2-3	-	TRBV9	TRBD2
CASSLTGQASTDTQYF	TGTGCCAGCAGCTTAACGGGACAGGCCAGCACAGATACGCAGTATTTT	TRBJ2-3	-	TRBV11-2	TRBD1
CASSQGDYSGRGETQYF	TGCGCCAGCAGCCAGGGGGACTATAGCGGGAGAGGAGAGACCCAGTACTTC	TRBJ2-5	-	TRBV4-1	TRBD2
CASSLTGVYEQYF	TGTGCCAGCAGCTTAACAGGGGTCTACGAGCAGTACTTC	TRBJ2-7	-	TRBV7-9	TRBD1
CASSQEEGKDTEAFF	TGTGCCAGCAGCCAAGAAGAGGGAAAGGACACTGAAGCTTTCTTT	TRBJ1-1	once	TRBV4-2	-
CASRSRLTVYNEQFF	TGTGCCAGCAGGTCCCGACTAACCGTTTACAATGAGCAGTTCTTC	TRBJ2-1	few	TRBV6-6	-
CASSMLRTSGSNEQFF	TGTGCCAGTAGTATGTTGAGGACTAGCGGGAGCAATGAGCAGTTCTTC	TRBJ2-1	-	TRBV19	TRBD2
CASSRLAETGELFF	TGCGCCAGCAGTCGACTAGCGGAAACCGGGGAGCTGTTTTTT	TRBJ2-2	-	TRBV5-1	TRBD2
CSVGRLAGVPPRYEQYF	TGCAGCGTTGGTCGACTAGCGGGAGTCCCACCGCGCTACGAGCAGTACTTC	TRBJ2-7	-	TRBV29-1	TRBD2
CASSRRGNYGYTF	TGTGCCAGCAGCCGTAGGGGGAACTATGGCTACACCTTC	TRBJ1-2	few	TRBV6-5	-
CASSLPRGSGRSYEQYF	TGTGCCAGCAGCCTACCACGAGGTAGCGGGAGGTCATACGAGCAGTACTTC	TRBJ2-7	-	TRBV16	TRBD2
CASSPISGSPPDTQYF	TGTGCCAGCAGCCCGATATCCGGGAGTCCCCCAGATACGCAGTATTTT	TRBJ2-3	few	TRBV14	-
CAPGPGYYEQYF	TGTGCCCCCGGACCAGGGTACTACGAGCAGTACTTC	TRBJ2-7	-	TRBV2	-
CASSREAFGGRGDEQFF	TGTGCCAGCAGCCGTGAAGCATTTGGCGGGAGGGGGGATGAGCAGTTCTTC	TRBJ2-1	-	TRBV5-6	TRBD2
CASSKADRADEKLFF	TGTGCCAGCAGCAAAGCGGACAGGGCAGATGAAAAACTGTTTTTT	TRBJ1-4	few	TRBV21-1	-
CASSPIPKGEARYEQYF	TGTGCCAGTAGTCCCATCCCTAAAGGGGAGGCCCGCTACGAGCAGTACTTC	TRBJ2-7	-	TRBV19	-
CASSQEKAAGGYTF	TGCGCCAGCAGCCAAGAAAAGGCCGCCGGGGGCTACACCTTC	TRBJ1-2	-	TRBV4-1	-
CASSYSAGGNSPLHF	TGTGCCAGCAGTTATAGCGCCGGAGGTAATTCACCCCTCCACTTT	TRBJ1-6	-	TRBV6-5	-
CASSFVDGRAVEQYF	TGTGCCAGCAGCTTCGTAGACGGGAGGGCCGTCGAGCAGTACTTC	TRBJ2-7	-	TRBV7-9	TRBD2
CASTLDRNTEAFF	TGTGCCAGCACTTTGGACAGGAACACTGAAGCTTTCTTT	TRBJ1-1	-	TRBV6-1	-
CAWSPREGQWYEQFF	TGTGCCTGGAGTCCGCGGGAGGGCCAATGGTATGAGCAGTTCTTC	TRBJ2-1	-	TRBV30	TRBD2
CSAAGLSTYEQYF	TGCAGCGCTGCCGGACTTTCTACCTACGAGCAGTACTTC	TRBJ2-7	-	TRBV29-1	-
CASSHLAGGGNYEQYF	TGTGCCAGCAGCCACCTAGCGGGAGGGGGCAACTACGAGCAGTACTTC	TRBJ2-7	-	TRBV25-1	TRBD2
CASSYSGLANQETQYF	TGTGCCAGCAGTTACTCCGGACTAGCGAACCAAGAGACCCAGTACTTC	TRBJ2-5	-	TRBV6-6	TRBD2
CASNPAGVGAGELFF	TGTGCCAGTAACCCAGCGGGAGTCGGGGCCGGGGAGCTGTTTTTT	TRBJ2-2	-	TRBV19	TRBD2
CASSLEGLAGGPHEQYF	TGTGCCAGCAGCTTAGAGGGACTAGCGGGAGGGCCCCACGAGCAGTACTTC	TRBJ2-7	-	TRBV7-2	TRBD2
CSVVDRTLGYGYTF	TGCAGCGTTGTGGACAGGACCCTTGGGTATGGCTACACCTTC	TRBJ1-2	once	TRBV29-1	TRBD1
CATSMASGSQNEQFF	TGTGCCACCAGCATGGCTAGCGGGAGTCAAAATGAGCAGTTCTTC	TRBJ2-1	-	TRBV15	TRBD2
CASSLVRTSGYQPFF	TGTGCCAGCAGCTTAGTGCGGACTAGCGGCTACCAACCGTTCTTC	TRBJ2-1	-	TRBV11-1	TRBD2
CASSLERADTQYF	TGTGCCAGCAGCTTAGAACGGGCAGATACGCAGTATTTT	TRBJ2-3	-	TRBV7-2	-
CASSCFRGSSGNTIYF	TGTGCCAGCAGTTGTTTCAGGGGCTCCTCTGGAAACACCATATATTTT	TRBJ1-3	-	TRBV21-1	-
CASSPSRGLAREQYF	TGTGCCAGCAGCCCTAGTAGGGGACTAGCGAGAGAGCAGTACTTC	TRBJ2-7	-	TRBV14	TRBD2
CASSFQGLAGTSYEQYF	TGTGCCAGCAGCTTCCAAGGACTAGCGGGAACTTCCTACGAGCAGTACTTC	TRBJ2-7	-	TRBV5-4	TRBD2
CASSLGGLAVYEQYF	TGTGCCAGCAGCTTGGGGGGACTAGCGGTTTACGAGCAGTACTTC	TRBJ2-7	-	TRBV7-8	TRBD2
CASRRRECYEQYF	TGCGCCAGCAGGAGGAGGGAATGCTACGAGCAGTACTTC	TRBJ2-7	-	TRBV5-1	-
CASRDRTSGPHEQYF	TGTGCCAGCAGAGATAGGACTAGCGGGCCCCACGAGCAGTACTTC	TRBJ2-7	-	TRBV2	TRBD2